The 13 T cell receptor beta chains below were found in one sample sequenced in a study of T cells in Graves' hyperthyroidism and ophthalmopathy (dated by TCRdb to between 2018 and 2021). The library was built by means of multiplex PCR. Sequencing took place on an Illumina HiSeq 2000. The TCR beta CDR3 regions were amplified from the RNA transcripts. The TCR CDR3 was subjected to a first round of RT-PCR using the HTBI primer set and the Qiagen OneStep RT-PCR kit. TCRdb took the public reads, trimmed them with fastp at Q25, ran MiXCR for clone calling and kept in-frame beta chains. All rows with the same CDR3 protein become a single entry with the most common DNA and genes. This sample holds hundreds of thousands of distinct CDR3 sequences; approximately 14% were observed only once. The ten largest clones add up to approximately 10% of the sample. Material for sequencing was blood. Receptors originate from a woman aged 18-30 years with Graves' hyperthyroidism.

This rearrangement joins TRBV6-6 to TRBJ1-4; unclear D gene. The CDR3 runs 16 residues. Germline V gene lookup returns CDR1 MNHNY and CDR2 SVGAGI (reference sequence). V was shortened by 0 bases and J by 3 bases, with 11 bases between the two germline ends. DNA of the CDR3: TGTGCCAGCAGTTACTCGGGCGGTATCGCTAATGAAAAACTGTTTTTT. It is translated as CASSYSGGIANEKLFF.

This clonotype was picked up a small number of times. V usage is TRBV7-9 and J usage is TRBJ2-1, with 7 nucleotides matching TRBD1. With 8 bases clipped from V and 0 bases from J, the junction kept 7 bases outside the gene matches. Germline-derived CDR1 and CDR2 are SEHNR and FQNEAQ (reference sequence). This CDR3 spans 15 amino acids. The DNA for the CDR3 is TGTGCCAGCCGGAGAACAGGGGTCTCCTACAATGAGCAGTTCTTC. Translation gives CASRRTGVSYNEQFF.

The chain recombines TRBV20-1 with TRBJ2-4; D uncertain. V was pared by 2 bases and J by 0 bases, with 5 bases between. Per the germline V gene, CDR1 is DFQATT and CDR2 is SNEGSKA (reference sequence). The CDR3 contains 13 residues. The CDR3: CSARPLAKNIQYF. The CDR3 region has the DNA TGCAGTGCTAGACCCCTAGCCAAAAACATTCAGTACTTC.

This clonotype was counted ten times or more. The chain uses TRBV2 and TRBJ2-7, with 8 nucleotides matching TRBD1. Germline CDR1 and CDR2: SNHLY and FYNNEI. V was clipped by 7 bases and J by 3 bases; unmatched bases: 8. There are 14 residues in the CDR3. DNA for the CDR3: TGTGCCAGCAAGTCCGAAGGACAGGGCTACGAGCAGTACTTC. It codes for CASKSEGQGYEQYF.

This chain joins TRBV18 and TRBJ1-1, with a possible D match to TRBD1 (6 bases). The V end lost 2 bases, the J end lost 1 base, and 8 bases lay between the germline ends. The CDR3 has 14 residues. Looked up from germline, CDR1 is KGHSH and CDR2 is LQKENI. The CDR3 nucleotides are TGTGCCAGCTCACCAGGGACACAGAACACTGAAGCTTTCTTT. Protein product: CASSPGTQNTEAFF.

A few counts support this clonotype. DNA for the CDR3: TGTGCCAGCAGTTACAGTAATGAAAAACTGTTTTTT. Its protein product is CASSYSNEKLFF. The rearrangement joins TRBV6-9 to TRBJ1-4; D unresolved. Germline V gene lookup returns CDR1 MNHGY and CDR2 SVAAGI. The CDR3 is made up of 12 amino acids. V lost 3 bases and J 4 bases, leaving 3 bases between the germline ends.

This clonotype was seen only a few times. The CDR3 is CATSRDRGYEQYF. CDR3 coding DNA: TGTGCCACCAGCAGAGATCGGGGGTACGAGCAGTACTTC. The chain has TRBV15 and TRBJ2-7; D is possibly TRBD2 (6 bases). Per germline, CDR1 LNHNV and CDR2 YYDKDF (reference sequence). V shed 0 bases and J shed 4 bases, with 7 bases lying between them. The CDR3 has 13 residues.

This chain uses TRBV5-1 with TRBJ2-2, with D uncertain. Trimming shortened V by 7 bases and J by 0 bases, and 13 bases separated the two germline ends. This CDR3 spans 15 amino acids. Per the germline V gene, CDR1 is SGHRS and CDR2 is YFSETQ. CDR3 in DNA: TGCGCCAGCTCCGGCCGGGTTACGAACACCGGGGAGCTGTTTTTT. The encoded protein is CASSGRVTNTGELFF.

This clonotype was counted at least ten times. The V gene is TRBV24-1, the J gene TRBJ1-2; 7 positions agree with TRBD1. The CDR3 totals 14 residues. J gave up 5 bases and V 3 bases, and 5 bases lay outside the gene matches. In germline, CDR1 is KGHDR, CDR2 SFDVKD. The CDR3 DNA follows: TGTGCCACCAGTGATCCAACAGGGGATTATGGCTACACCTTC. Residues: CATSDPTGDYGYTF.

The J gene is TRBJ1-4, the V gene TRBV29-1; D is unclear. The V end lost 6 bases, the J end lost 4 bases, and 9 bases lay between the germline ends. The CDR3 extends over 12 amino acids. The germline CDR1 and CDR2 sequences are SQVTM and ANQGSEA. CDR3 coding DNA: TGCAGCGTGGGTTCCTATAATGAAAAACTGTTTTTT. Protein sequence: CSVGSYNEKLFF.

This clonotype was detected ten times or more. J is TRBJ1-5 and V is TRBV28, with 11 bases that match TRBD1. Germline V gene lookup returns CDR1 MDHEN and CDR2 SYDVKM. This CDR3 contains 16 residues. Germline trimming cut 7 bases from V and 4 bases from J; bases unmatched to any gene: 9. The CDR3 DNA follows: TGTGCCAGCAATCCGGGACAGGGGGTTTTAAATCAGCCCCAGCATTTT. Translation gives CASNPGQGVLNQPQHF.

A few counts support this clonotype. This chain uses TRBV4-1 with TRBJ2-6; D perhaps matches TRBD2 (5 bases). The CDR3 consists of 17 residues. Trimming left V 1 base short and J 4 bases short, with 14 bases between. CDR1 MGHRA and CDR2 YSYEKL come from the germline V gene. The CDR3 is CASSQVGPGSGANVLTF. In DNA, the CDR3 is TGCGCCAGCAGCCAAGTGGGTCCGGGGTCCGGGGCCAACGTCCTGACTTTC.

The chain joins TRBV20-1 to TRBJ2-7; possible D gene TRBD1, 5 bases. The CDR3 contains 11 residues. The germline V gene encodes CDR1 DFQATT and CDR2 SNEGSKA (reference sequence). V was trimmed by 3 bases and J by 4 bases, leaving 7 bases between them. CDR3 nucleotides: TGCAGTGCTAGCGACAGTTACGAGCAGTACTTC. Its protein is CSASDSYEQYF.